This T cell receptor (beta chain) was retrieved from a study of early T cells in non-severe SARS-CoV-2 infection. Whole-study context: The input, bulk RNA from unsorted whole blood, was sequenced, and chains were unpaired.

Individual cDNA molecules received unique molecular identifiers. TCRdb re-called the 5' RACE reads through MiXCR, storing one row per CDR3 protein. The table shows 95,000 to 100,000 distinct CDR3 sequences, with approximately 9.9% occurring only once. This clonotype was seen a few times. Trimming left V 6 bases short and J 9 bases short, with 9 bases between. The CDR3 loop spans 11 amino acids. The germline CDR1 and CDR2 sequences are SEHNR and FQNEAQ (reference sequence). V gene TRBV7-9 combines with J gene TRBJ2-1; tentative D call: TRBD2 (6 bases). Sequencing was performed on whole blood. This TCR derives from an adult who was a healthcare worker with PCR-confirmed SARS-CoV-2 infection or an uninfected control (not recorded which). The CDR3 protein is CASRLGGEQFF. The CDR3 DNA sequence: TGTGCCAGCAGACTCGGGGGTGAGCAGTTCTTC.